The 24 T cell receptor beta chains below come from one sample, sequenced in a study of OX40 agonist ivuxolimab in advanced cancers. Profiled with immunoSEQ multiplex PCR; TCRdb holds only in-frame clones, not every one. The sample includes tens of thousands of clones, 80% to 95% of them seen just once. This specimen consisted of CD4+ or CD8+ T cells sorted from blood, obtained in a trial of the OX40 agonist ivuxolimab. The receptors here all came from an adult with an advanced solid tumor such as melanoma, head and neck, liver or kidney cancer.

The V gene is TRBV7-9, the J gene TRBJ2-1, with 11 bases that match TRBD2. Germline CDR1 SEHNR, CDR2 FQNEAQ (reference sequence). CDR3 length: 13 amino acids. With V trimmed by 3 bases and J by 10 bases, 2 bases remained unmatched. Here the CDR3 reads CASSLTSGEEQFF. The CDR3 DNA sequence: TGTGCCAGCAGCTTGACTAGCGGGGAAGAGCAGTTCTTC.

The sample holds one count of this clone. This rearrangement joins TRBV12-2 to TRBJ2-1; the D call of TRBD2 is as the table states it, not checked on the DNA. TRBV12-2 is deemed a pseudogene. The CDR3 runs to 18 residues. CDR3 bases: TGTGCAAGTCGCTTAGCGCGTTGGTATCTAGCGGGGCTTTGGGAGCAGTTCTTC. It is translated as CASRLARWYLAGLWEQFF.

The V and J genes are TRBV6-5 and TRBJ2-1; the match to TRBD2 covers 12 bases. The ends lost 5 bases at V and 7 bases at J; junction bases unmatched: 3. The CDR3 is 14 residues long. The germline V gene has CDR1 MNHEY and CDR2 SVGAGI. The CDR3 protein is CASSELAGGNEQFF. CDR3 DNA: TGTGCCAGCAGTGAACTAGCGGGAGGAAATGAGCAGTTCTTC.

This chain uses TRBV2 with TRBJ2-7; the D gene is possibly TRBD1 (7 bases). Trimming removed 10 bases from V and 2 bases from J, with 18 bases in between. The germline gives CDR1 SNHLY, CDR2 FYNNEI. The CDR3 has 14 amino acids. In DNA, the CDR3 is TGTGCCACACTGAGAGGAGGGGGCACCTACGAGCAGTACTTC. It translates to CATLRGGGTYEQYF.

The rearrangement uses TRBV12-2 and TRBJ2-7; the tabulated D call, TRBD1, remains unverified against the DNA. TRBV12-2 is tagged as a pseudogene. CDR3 size: 14 residues. This CDR3 is CASRVGTETYEQYF. In DNA form, the CDR3 reads TGTGCAAGTCGCGTAGGGACAGAGACCTACGAGCAGTACTTC.

The chain joins TRBV6-5 to TRBJ2-1; 8 bases are shared with TRBD1. The trim removed 5 bases at V and 5 bases at J, leaving 5 bases unmatched. Germline V CDR1 and CDR2: MNHEY, SVGAGI. This CDR3 contains 14 residues. Written as DNA, the CDR3 is TGTGCCAGCAGTAAGACAGGGGAACACAATGAGCAGTTCTTC. This sequence encodes CASSKTGEHNEQFF.

V is TRBV7-9 and J is TRBJ2-7; TRBD1 agrees at 7 bases. J gave up 2 bases and V 5 bases, and 12 bases lay outside the gene matches. Germline values: CDR1 SEHNR, CDR2 FQNEAQ (reference sequence). The CDR3 has 16 amino acids. The CDR3 spells CASSLPTGTAPYEQYF. The CDR3 DNA sequence: TGTGCCAGCAGCCTTCCGACCGGGACAGCCCCCTACGAGCAGTACTTC.

The chain joins TRBV7-2 to TRBJ2-3, with 11 bases matching TRBD2. Trimming took 2 bases from V and 0 from J; bases not matched to a gene: 4. This CDR3 spans 17 amino acids. CDR1 and CDR2 from the germline V gene are SGHTA and FQGNSA. CDR3 sequence (DNA): TGTGCCAGCAGCTTACGGGCTAGCGGGAGGAGCACAGATACGCAGTATTTT. Translated: CASSLRASGRSTDTQYF.

Only one count was recorded for this clone. The chain employs TRBV28 and TRBJ2-1; TRBD2 aligns across 11 bases. V shed 10 bases and J 5 bases; nucleotides not matched to a gene: 13. The CDR3 consists of 16 residues. CDR1 MDHEN and CDR2 SYDVKM come from the germline V gene. CDR3 nucleotides: TGTGCCACCACCCTTGAGGGACTAGCGGTAGACAATGAGCAGTTCTTC. Its translation: CATTLEGLAVDNEQFF.

The V gene is TRBV9, the J gene TRBJ2-7; possible D gene TRBD2, 5 bases. The CDR3 totals 14 residues. Germline V gene sequence: CDR1 SGDLS, CDR2 YYNGEE. Trimming pared 5 bases from V and 1 base from J, leaving 13 bases between. In DNA, the CDR3 is TGTGCCAGCAGTCCCATCGGGGATTCCTACGAGCAGTACTTC. This sequence encodes CASSPIGDSYEQYF. Drawing the rest from reference TRBV9 and TRBJ2-7, the complete variable domain is DSGVTQTPKHLITATGQRVTLRCSPRSGDLSVYWYQQSLDQGLQFLIQYYNGEERAKGNILERFSAQQFPDLHSELNLSSLELGDSALYFCASSPIGDSYEQYFGPGTRLTVT.

In its sample, this clone was seen a few times. V is TRBV29-1 and J is TRBJ1-2, with D uncertain. Trimming cost V 7 bases and J 8 bases, with 11 bases left between them. Germline CDR1 and CDR2: SQVTM and ANQGSEA. The CDR3 sequence is 10 residues long. In nucleotides, the CDR3 is TGCAGCGCCACGGATGGGGGCTACACCTTC. This encodes CSATDGGYTF.

The chain is built from TRBV27 and TRBJ1-3, with 7 bases identical to TRBD1. CDR1 and CDR2 from the germline V gene are MNHEY and SMNVEV (reference sequence). The CDR3 covers 16 residues. The V and J ends lost 5 bases and 3 bases, in that order; junction bases with no gene match: 10. In DNA form, the CDR3 reads TGTGCCAGCAGTACAAGTGACAGGGCCTATGGAAACACCATATATTTT. Translation gives CASSTSDRAYGNTIYF.

The genes are TRBV4-1 and TRBJ2-2; no reliable D call. The germline V gene encodes CDR1 MGHRA and CDR2 YSYEKL. This CDR3 spans 15 amino acids. Trimming took 0 bases from V and 1 from J, leaving 6 bases between them. The CDR3 protein is CASSQDSLNTGELFF. The CDR3 nucleotides are TGCGCCAGCAGCCAAGATTCCCTGAACACCGGGGAGCTGTTTTTT.

The chain has TRBV27 and TRBJ2-5; 11 bases are shared with TRBD2. CDR1 is MNHEY, CDR2 SMNVEV, per germline (reference sequence). There are 13 residues in the CDR3. The V gene end was trimmed by 5 bases and the J gene end by 5 bases; junction bases not matched to a gene: 1. The CDR3 loop reads CASSGTSGETQYF. DNA of the CDR3: TGTGCCAGCAGTGGGACTAGCGGTGAGACCCAGTACTTC.

The V gene is TRBV9, the J gene TRBJ1-3; D is undetermined. Germline CDR1 and CDR2: SGDLS and YYNGEE. The CDR3 loop spans 17 amino acids. Trimming took off 4 bases at V and 0 bases at J, with 17 bases between the two ends. CDR3 sequence: CASSSGVGQLSGNTIYF. In nucleotides, the CDR3 is TGTGCCAGCAGCTCGGGAGTCGGGCAGCTCTCTGGAAACACCATATATTTT.

V is TRBV7-3 and J is TRBJ2-7; TRBD1 might be the D (5 bases). Germline values: CDR1 SGHTA, CDR2 FQGTGA. V lost 5 bases to trimming and J lost 6 bases, with 11 bases between them. There are 12 residues in the CDR3. CDR3 nucleotides: TGTGCCAGCAGCCCCAGGGAAGGCGAGCAGTACTTC. Its protein product is CASSPREGEQYF.

V gene TRBV28 combines with J gene TRBJ2-3; D is possibly TRBD2 (5 bases). The germline gives CDR1 MDHEN, CDR2 SYDVKM. V was clipped by 4 bases and J by 2 bases, with 10 bases between them. The CDR3 contains 14 residues. This CDR3 is CASSYRGNTDTQYF. In DNA form, the CDR3 reads TGTGCCAGCAGTTACCGGGGAAACACAGATACGCAGTATTTT. Complete variable domain (other parts from reference TRBV28 and TRBJ2-3): DVKVTQSSRYLVKRTGEKVFLECVQDMDHENMFWYRQDPGLGLRLIYFSYDVKMKEKGDIPEGYSVSREKKERFSLILESASTNQTSMYLCASSYRGNTDTQYFGPGTRLTVL.

The V call is TRBV18, the J call TRBJ2-5, with 14 positions matching TRBD2. Germline V CDR1 and CDR2: KGHSH, LQKENI. The CDR3 contains 16 residues. With 3 bases clipped from V and 5 bases from J, the junction kept 5 bases outside the gene matches. CDR3 region: CASSPPGLAGVETQYF. Here the CDR3 DNA reads TGTGCCAGCTCACCTCCGGGACTAGCGGGAGTTGAGACCCAGTACTTC.

This chain connects TRBV30 to TRBJ1-6, with 7 nucleotides matching TRBD1. Per germline, CDR1 GTSNPN and CDR2 SVGIG (reference sequence). The CDR3 length is 14 residues. Unmatched junction bases numbered 6, after V lost 3 bases and J lost 7 bases. The CDR3 loop is CAWSEGQMNSPLHF. The CDR3, as DNA: TGTGCCTGGAGCGAGGGACAGATGAATTCACCCCTCCACTTT.

This clone appeared a single time. This chain uses TRBV5-4 with TRBJ2-7; maybe TRBD2 (5 bases). Germline assignment: CDR1 SGHNT and CDR2 YYREEE (reference sequence). This CDR3 comprises 14 residues. Trimming shortened V by 3 bases and J by 2 bases, and 12 bases separated the two germline ends. This CDR3 is CASSSMGSTYEQYF. The CDR3, as DNA: TGTGCCAGCAGCTCGATGGGGAGCACCTACGAGCAGTACTTC.

About this clone: The junction does not match germline at one end; this may be a read error. J is TRBJ2-5 and V is TRBV11-2; TRBD2 agrees at 7 bases. The CDR3 extends over 15 amino acids. CDR1 SGHAT and CDR2 FQNNGV come from the germline V gene. CDR3 residues: CASSWDGLGQEIQYF. The DNA of the CDR3 is TGTGCCAGCAGCTGGGACGGACTAGGACAAGAGATCCAGTACTTC.

The chain has TRBV7-8 and TRBJ2-7, with D maybe TRBD1 (6 bases). Looked up from germline, CDR1 is SGHVS and CDR2 is FQNEAQ. Trimming took 1 base from V and 10 from J, leaving 17 bases between them. The CDR3 sequence is 14 residues long. CDR3 loop: CASSLGTLTGDQYF. CDR3 nucleotides: TGTGCCAGCAGCTTAGGTACCCTGACAGGTGATCAGTACTTC.

V and J are TRBV7-9 and TRBJ1-1, with 7 bases that match TRBD1. Unmatched junction bases numbered 4, after V lost 5 bases and J lost 7 bases. Germline CDR1 and CDR2: SEHNR and FQNEAQ (reference sequence). CDR3 length equals 12 residues. CDR3: CASSPQGSEAFF. The CDR3 nucleotides are TGTGCCAGCAGCCCACAGGGGAGTGAAGCTTTCTTT. Based on the CDR3 plus reference TRBV7-9 and TRBJ1-1, the full variable domain is DTGVSQNPRHKITKRGQNVTFRCDPISEHNRLYWYRQTLGQGPEFLTYFQNEAQLEKSRLLSDRFSAERPKGSFSTLEIQRTEQGDSAMYLCASSPQGSEAFFGQGTRLTVV.

The table lists this clone with a count of one. V usage is TRBV27 and J usage is TRBJ2-7; D not certain. The ends were cut back, 5 bases at V and 6 bases at J, with 20 bases in the middle. The CDR3 length is 15 residues. Germline V CDR1 and CDR2: MNHEY, SMNVEV (reference sequence). The CDR3 DNA is TGTGCCAGCAGTCCCTCCCTAACGCTGTCGGCCGAGCAGTACTTC. This codes for CASSPSLTLSAEQYF.